Described below is a single TCR beta chain sequence and its context. CDR1 is SGHRS, CDR2 YFSETQ, per germline. Between the trimmed V and J ends, which lost 0 bases and 5 bases, there was a span of 20 bases. CDR3 length: 17 residues. The data stem from a study of blood T cell repertoires in COVID-19. Original handling: By means of reference gene primer amplification, nucleated cell counts were estimated. The assay was immunoSEQ multiplex PCR, and TCRdb's table has in-frame clones only and misses some. From that table come the V and J calls and clone size; the DNA was used to work out D and trimming. Of hundreds of thousands of clones in the sample, 70% to 90% were seen once.

V and J are TRBV5-1 and TRBJ2-5; D gene ambiguous. The sample comprised PBMCs or T cells enriched from blood (not recorded which). The TCR originated in a young woman who had recovered from COVID-19. CDR3: CASSLVVSTHIKETQYF. DNA of the CDR3: TGCGCCAGCAGCTTGGTGGTTAGCACCCATATTAAGGAGACCCAGTACTTC.